This TCR beta chain was sequenced for a study of blood T cell repertoires in COVID-19. Data came from immunoSEQ multiplex PCR; TCRdb stores just in-frame clones and leaves some out. The data show around 300,000 clones, roughly 90% seen once. The V end was cut by 3 bases, the J end by 0 bases, with 10 bases between. CDR3 size: 14 residues. Germline CDR1 is SGHDT and CDR2 is YYEEEE. This TCR was recovered from a woman between 18 and 29 years old with acute COVID-19. V usage is TRBV5-6 and J usage is TRBJ2-7; the D gene is possibly TRBD1 (5 bases). The source material was PBMCs or T cells enriched from blood (not recorded which). CDR3 nucleotide sequence: TGTGCCAGCAGCTCACCGCAGGGCTCCTACGAGCAGTACTTC. This encodes CASSSPQGSYEQYF. The full variable domain, completed using reference TRBV5-6 and TRBJ2-7, is DAGVTQSPTHLIKTRGQQVTLRCSPKSGHDTVSWYQQALGQGPQFIFQYYEEEERQRGNFPDRFSGHQFPNYSSELNVNALLLGDSALYLCASSSPQGSYEQYFGPGTRLTVT.